This T cell receptor beta chain was identified in a study of T cell responses to AZD1222 COVID-19 vaccine. Study observations and caveats: Of spike-specific TCRs, nearly half reportedly target regions left unmutated in variants. Seropositive AZD1222 recipients at baseline numbered only five or six.

The repertoire was sequenced with immunoSEQ multiplex PCR; TCRdb's copy has only in-frame clones and lacks some. The sample gives approximately 100,000 clones, roughly 86% of which show up once; roughly 10% is in the top ten. Second-dose schedules of about 4 or about 12 weeks were combined. Details on this clone: Its antigen is undetermined.

The V gene lost 0 bases and the J gene lost 4 bases, with 3 bases spanning the gap. The CDR3 loop spans 12 amino acids. The V gene's germline CDR1 is SGDLS and CDR2 YYNGEE. The chain uses TRBV9 and TRBJ2-3; no definite D call. The sequencing used peripheral blood, collected 28 days after the second AZD1222 dose. This receptor was identified in an adult who received the AZD1222 COVID-19 vaccine. The CDR3 DNA sequence: TGTGCCAGCAGCGTAGTTGCAGATACGCAGTATTTT. Amino acids: CASSVVADTQYF.